This entry lists 25 T cell receptor beta chains sequenced from one sample in a study of shared clonotypes between healthy human individuals. Sequencing was performed with immunoSEQ multiplex PCR; in TCRdb, only in-frame clones are kept and a portion is missing. The sample includes some 740,000 clones, around 92% of them seen just once. CD45RO-negative CD8 cells positively selected for CCR7 made up the naive population, which excluded terminally differentiated effector memory CD45RA+ cells. Sequenced material: naive CD8+ T cells sorted from blood. These receptors all stem from a man younger than 45 in good health.

The chain uses TRBV28 and TRBJ2-3; 7 nucleotides agree with TRBD1. J was trimmed by 2 bases and V by 6 bases; bases with no gene match: 8. The CDR3 totals 15 residues. Germline V gives CDR1 MDHEN, CDR2 SYDVKM. The CDR3 sequence is CASRPGQAYTDTQYF. The CDR3, as DNA: TGTGCCAGCAGACCCGGACAGGCGTACACAGATACGCAGTATTTT.

This chain connects TRBV27 to TRBJ2-2; TRBD2 aligns across 11 bases. Germline loops: CDR1 MNHEY, CDR2 SMNVEV (reference sequence). The trim removed 8 bases at V and 1 base at J, leaving 21 bases unmatched. This CDR3 comprises 21 residues. CDR3 protein: CASGSWRPRAGTSGNTGELFF. As DNA, the CDR3 is TGTGCCAGCGGCAGTTGGAGACCGAGGGCCGGGACTAGCGGGAACACCGGGGAGCTGTTTTTT.

This chain links TRBV7-8 with TRBJ2-7; 10 bases are a match to TRBD2. The germline gives CDR1 SGHVS, CDR2 FQNEAQ. J was trimmed by 3 bases and V by 8 bases; bases with no gene match: 10. This CDR3 has 15 residues. CDR3 protein: CASSGELAGNYEQYF. CDR3 DNA: TGTGCCAGCTCCGGGGAACTAGCGGGAAACTACGAGCAGTACTTC.

The chain joins TRBV11-2 to TRBJ2-3; TRBD2 might be the D (5 bases). Trimming left V 5 bases short and J 6 bases short, with 12 bases between. The CDR3 totals 13 residues. Per the germline V gene, CDR1 is SGHAT and CDR2 is FQNNGV. DNA of the CDR3: TGTGCCAGCAGCCACTGGACTGAGGATACGCAGTATTTT. This gives the protein CASSHWTEDTQYF.

The chain uses TRBV7-2 and TRBJ2-7, with 12 positions matching TRBD2. The CDR3 is 17 residues long. The germline CDR1 and CDR2 sequences are SGHTA and FQGNSA. The junction had 8 bases not matched to a gene; V was cut back by 5 bases and J by 0 bases. The CDR3 bases are TGTGCCAGCAGCCGGGGACTAGCGGGCGCGAGCTCCTACGAGCAGTACTTC. It encodes CASSRGLAGASSYEQYF.

V usage is TRBV6-5 and J usage is TRBJ1-2, with D tentatively TRBD1 (5 bases). The CDR3 length is 13 residues. Germline V gives CDR1 MNHEY, CDR2 SVGAGI. The ends were cut back, 6 bases at V and 2 bases at J, with 10 bases in the middle. CDR3 sequence: CASREGFNYGYTF. The DNA of the CDR3 is TGTGCCAGCAGGGAGGGGTTCAACTATGGCTACACCTTC.

The chain carries TRBV28 and TRBJ2-7; possible D gene TRBD1, 6 bases. V lost 2 bases to trimming and J lost 2 bases, with 13 bases between them. Germline V gives CDR1 MDHEN, CDR2 SYDVKM. The CDR3 sequence is 15 residues long. The CDR3 here is CASSLDPDSPYEQYF. The CDR3 nucleotides are TGTGCCAGCAGTTTAGATCCGGACAGTCCCTACGAGCAGTACTTC.

V is TRBV27 and J is TRBJ1-4, with no clear D. This CDR3 spans 15 amino acids. The germline gives CDR1 MNHEY, CDR2 SMNVEV (reference sequence). Trimming took off 0 bases at V and 0 bases at J, with 5 bases between the two ends. The CDR3 DNA reads TGTGCCAGCAGTTTATCCCTCTCAACTAATGAAAAACTGTTTTTT. This gives the protein CASSLSLSTNEKLFF.

The chain uses TRBV10-2 and TRBJ2-2; D not certain. The CDR3 loop spans 11 amino acids. Germline CDR1 and CDR2: WSHSY and SAAADI. V was pared by 6 bases and J by 8 bases, with 7 bases between. The CDR3 region is CASRRDGELFF. In nucleotides, the CDR3 is TGCGCCAGCAGACGCGATGGGGAGCTGTTTTTT.

The chain couples TRBV6-5 to TRBJ2-3; the D gene is possibly TRBD1 (6 bases). Germline values: CDR1 MNHEY, CDR2 SVGAGI. Trimming removed 5 bases from V and 4 bases from J, with 10 bases in between. The CDR3 loop spans 13 amino acids. The CDR3 nucleotides read TGTGCCAGCAGTAACAGGGAGCCAGATACGCAGTATTTT. Translating it yields CASSNREPDTQYF.

This chain joins TRBV9 and TRBJ1-2, with D perhaps TRBD1 (6 bases). This CDR3 has 14 amino acids. V shed 4 bases and J shed 3 bases, with 13 bases lying between them. Germline assignment: CDR1 SGDLS and CDR2 YYNGEE. The CDR3 here is CASSPWTEDYGYTF. Here the CDR3 DNA reads TGTGCCAGCAGCCCCTGGACAGAAGACTATGGCTACACCTTC.

For this clone: This sample also contains other DNA sequences that code for the same CDR3. V gene TRBV7-9 combines with J gene TRBJ2-7, with D uncertain. Germline CDR1 reads SEHNR; CDR2 reads FQNEAQ (reference sequence). The germline V and J ends were trimmed by 2 bases and 0 bases, with 5 bases remaining between them. The CDR3 has 13 amino acids. The chain's CDR3 is CASSLSSSYEQYF. CDR3 nucleotides: TGTGCCAGCAGCTTAAGCAGCTCCTACGAGCAGTACTTC.

This clone occurred once. The V call is TRBV7-9, the J call TRBJ2-7; D not certain. CDR1 and CDR2 from the germline V gene are SEHNR and FQNEAQ (reference sequence). The CDR3 spans 13 residues. Between the trimmed V and J ends, which lost 3 bases and 3 bases, there was a span of 9 bases. In DNA, the CDR3 is TGTGCCAGCAGCTTTCGGGCAGGCTACGAGCAGTACTTC. Amino acids: CASSFRAGYEQYF.

The V gene is TRBV28, the J gene TRBJ1-1; D is perhaps TRBD1 (5 bases). This CDR3 has 17 residues. Germline CDR1 reads MDHEN; CDR2 reads SYDVKM. V lost 6 bases to trimming and J lost 0 bases, with 20 bases between them. CDR3 sequence: CASSARVTGLLNTEAFF. CDR3 sequence (DNA): TGTGCCAGCAGCGCCAGGGTCACCGGTTTATTGAACACTGAAGCTTTCTTT.

This clone has a single count. The chain's CDR3 is CASSESGGGYNEQFF. CDR3 sequence (DNA): TGCGCCAGCAGTGAGTCGGGAGGAGGATACAATGAGCAGTTCTTC. V and J are TRBV10-1 and TRBJ2-1, with D tentatively TRBD2 (6 bases). V was cut by 0 bases and J by 4 bases, with 10 bases left in between. The length of the CDR3 is 15 residues. Germline loops: CDR1 WNHNN, CDR2 SYGVQD (reference sequence).

The chain joins TRBV6-5 to TRBJ1-1; D may be TRBD1 (6 bases). Germline V lookup: CDR1 MNHEY, CDR2 SVGAGI. V was cut by 5 bases and J by 4 bases, with 11 bases left in between. The CDR3 covers 13 residues. CDR3 amino acids: CASSLRGGTEAFF. The CDR3 DNA reads TGTGCCAGCAGTCTAAGGGGGGGCACTGAAGCTTTCTTT.

This chain connects TRBV18 to TRBJ2-7; D not resolved. CDR3 size: 16 residues. Looked up from germline, CDR1 is KGHSH and CDR2 is LQKENI. The V end was cut by 6 bases, the J end by 0 bases, with 18 bases between. The CDR3 sequence: CASSQQFGGSSYEQYF. The CDR3 DNA reads as TGTGCCAGCTCCCAGCAGTTCGGCGGCAGCTCCTACGAGCAGTACTTC.

The CDR3 region is CASSAGTSGSPYNEQFF. In DNA, the CDR3 is TGTGCCAGCAGCGCTGGGACTAGCGGGAGCCCTTACAATGAGCAGTTCTTC. The chain uses TRBV7-9 and TRBJ2-1, with 14 bases identical to TRBD2. V shed 5 bases, J shed 4 bases, and the junction held 7 bases outside the gene matches. The CDR3 runs 17 residues. CDR1 is SEHNR, CDR2 FQNEAQ, per germline (reference sequence).

The rearrangement uses TRBV9 and TRBJ1-2; no definite D call. V dropped 3 bases and J dropped 6 bases, with 15 bases sitting between them. CDR3 length: 14 residues. In germline, CDR1 is SGDLS, CDR2 YYNGEE. CDR3 in amino acids: CASSGPSGPHGYTF. DNA for the CDR3: TGTGCCAGCAGCGGACCTTCGGGCCCCCATGGCTACACCTTC.

The rearrangement links TRBV4-3 to TRBJ2-7; D possibly corresponds to TRBD2 (5 bases). Germline V lookup: CDR1 LGHNA, CDR2 YSLEER. The ends were cut back, 3 bases at V and 5 bases at J, with 20 bases in the middle. This CDR3 is 16 amino acids long. The CDR3 coding sequence is TGCGCCAGCAGCCATGTACTAGACCCGAGGGAAAACGAGCAGTACTTC. Translated: CASSHVLDPRENEQYF.

V and J are TRBV5-4 and TRBJ2-1, with 8 bases matching TRBD1. Germline V gene data show CDR1 as SGHNT and CDR2 as YYREEE (reference sequence). The CDR3 length is 15 residues. V was pared by 6 bases and J by 7 bases, with 12 bases of the junction left unmatched. The CDR3 sequence: CASINLGQGANEQFF. The CDR3 coding sequence is TGTGCCAGCATAAACCTTGGGCAGGGGGCAAATGAGCAGTTCTTC.

The chain links TRBV14 to TRBJ2-1, with D perhaps TRBD2 (6 bases). The CDR3 covers 17 residues. The germline gives CDR1 SGHDN, CDR2 FVKESK. V lost 4 bases, J lost 4 bases, and 20 bases lay in between. The CDR3 DNA follows: TGTGCCAGCAGCCCACTTGGGTTAGCGGAAAATTACAATGAGCAGTTCTTC. It encodes CASSPLGLAENYNEQFF.

The chain is built from TRBV5-1 and TRBJ2-7; a weak D match, TRBD1 (6 bases). This CDR3 is 13 amino acids long. CDR1 is SGHRS, CDR2 YFSETQ, per germline. V lost 6 bases, J lost 3 bases, and 13 bases lay in between. CDR3 coding DNA: TGCGCCAGCACGTTAGGGGGAAACTACGAGCAGTACTTC. This sequence encodes CASTLGGNYEQYF.

CDR3 in DNA: TGTGCCAGCAGCCTCGGGCGAGTCATTAGCTATGAGCAGTTCTTC. Amino acids: CASSLGRVISYEQFF. The J gene is TRBJ2-1, the V gene TRBV9, with D unresolved. Per germline, CDR1 SGDLS and CDR2 YYNGEE. Trimming removed 4 bases from V and 8 bases from J, with 19 bases in between. CDR3 size: 15 residues.

This CDR3 reads CASSPTQDRAYTEAFF. In DNA form, the CDR3 reads TGTGCCAGCAGCCCCACCCAGGACAGGGCGTACACTGAAGCTTTCTTT. The genes are TRBV11-2 and TRBJ1-1, with TRBD1 matching 8 bases. CDR3 size: 16 residues. The V segment lost 5 bases and the J segment 3 bases; nucleotides outside the gene matches: 11. Germline-derived CDR1 and CDR2 are SGHAT and FQNNGV.